These T cell receptor beta chains were read from a single sample in a study of neurological immune-mediated disorders. A single record per CDR3 protein comes from TCRdb applying MiXCR to the 5' RACE reads. The repertoire consists of tens of thousands of distinct CDR3 sequences, with roughly 3.8% occurring once and the leading ten covering under 8.5%. Sequencing input: PBMCs. These receptors originate from a man between 60 and 75 years old with multiple sclerosis. CDR3s leave out the opening cysteine and the closing phenylalanine or tryptophan.

V	J	CDR3
TRBV9	TRBJ2-1	ASSLGPQPYNEQF
TRBV7-8	TRBJ2-1	ASSLPALKGNEQF
TRBV6-6	TRBJ1-6	ASRLDGSSYNSPLH
TRBV5-1	TRBJ2-1	ASSLAGRGFNEQF
TRBV5-1	TRBJ1-2	ASSAGAGYGYT
TRBV7-2	TRBJ2-7	ASSSTGPYEQY
TRBV28	TRBJ1-5	ASSLLKSQPQH
TRBV5-1	TRBJ2-1	ASSLEGQGLNKQF
TRBV9	TRBJ2-1	ASSALTSGGRNEQF
TRBV5-6	TRBJ2-5	ASSLPTTGGQY
TRBV14	TRBJ1-2	ASSQGPGYT
TRBV5-6	TRBJ2-1	ASSLGDGYNEQF
TRBV25-1	TRBJ1-1	ASSATRETEAF
TRBV7-6	TRBJ2-5	ASSLSGDKTQY
TRBV6-6	TRBJ2-1	ASSKGLAGVGEQF
TRBV18	TRBJ2-3	ASSPLKTGGLGDTQY
TRBV10-3	TRBJ1-4	AISDQLEQSAVF
TRBV3-1	TRBJ1-2	ASSQDWNTENGYT
TRBV20-1	TRBJ2-7	SARRSTVGYEQY
TRBV5-1	TRBJ2-1	ASRVGLAETYNEQF